The text below deals with one T cell receptor (beta chain). Its antigen is not yet known. No quality values exist for individual bases; no much larger clone is one base distant. The data derive from a study of blood T cell repertoires in COVID-19 (TCRdb year 2020). In terms of the full investigation: Samples covering the acute and convalescent phases of COVID-19 were provided by collaborators in the United States, Italy and Spain. The prospective study material was composed of cDNA or gDNA derived from T cells, B-cell-depleted T cells, or PBMCs. Where available, HLA class I and class II types were obtained from metadata supplied by the sample provider rather than from assay-based typing. Samples came from the ongoing ImmuneRACE study (first 160 participants) plus 1,254 subjects from 6 global collaborators. Subjects who had been exposed to COVID-19, were actively infected with it, or had recovered from it provided the deeply sampled blood TCRbeta repertoires that made up the dataset. The repertoires were made available in a free public database intended to serve as a resource for research on the immune response to SARS-CoV-2. Sample metadata almost always included a de-identified subject ID, COVID-19 status, age in years and sex. What the work shows at the level of the full study, not this receptor alone: Clinical and demographic metadata were provided uncurated, with the amount varying by source and participant.

The immunoSEQ Assay, a bias-controlled multiplex PCR, was used to amplify TCRbeta CDR3 regions from genomic DNA. The study's own analysis went as follows. Nucleated cell counts per sample were estimated from amplification of reference gene primers within the assay. To quantify the absolute abundance of each unique TCRbeta CDR3 rearrangement, sequence reads were collapsed and filtered. For each sample, productive Simpson clonality was calculated as the square root of Simpson's diversity index over productive rearrangements. What TCRdb holds here is the immuneACCESS table cut down to in-frame rearrangements. Part of the clones is not present; checked against another copy, under half of the missing clones reflect an unresolved V gene, and the others are unexplained. The V and J calls and clone size are taken from that table; D and trimming were inferred from the DNA. The sample table contains about 80,000 clones; only one count was recorded for roughly four fifths of them. The ten largest clones represent 21% of the sample.

Per the germline V gene, SGHRS is the CDR1 and YFSETQ is the CDR2. Including cysteine and phenylalanine, the CDR3 has 16 amino acids. Just the 48-base CDR3 DNA is kept, in frame starting at base 1. Trimming leaves V shorter by 1 base and J shorter by 3 bases, with the junction holding 6 bases beyond the gene matches. The collaborating institutions used their own protocols to collect whole blood in K2EDTA tubes. For TCRbeta analysis, collaborators shipped samples as frozen whole blood, isolated PBMCs, or DNA extracted from either of those sample types. Sequenced material: peripheral blood. The sequence links TRBV5-1 to TRBJ2-2; 7 central nucleotides agree with TRBD1. This clonotype was sampled from a human donor in a cohort sampled during active COVID-19. The CDR3 protein: CASSLRSGGDTGELFF. Read as DNA, the sequence is TGCGCCAGCAGCTTGCGGTCAGGGGGAGACACCGGGGAGCTGTTTTTT.